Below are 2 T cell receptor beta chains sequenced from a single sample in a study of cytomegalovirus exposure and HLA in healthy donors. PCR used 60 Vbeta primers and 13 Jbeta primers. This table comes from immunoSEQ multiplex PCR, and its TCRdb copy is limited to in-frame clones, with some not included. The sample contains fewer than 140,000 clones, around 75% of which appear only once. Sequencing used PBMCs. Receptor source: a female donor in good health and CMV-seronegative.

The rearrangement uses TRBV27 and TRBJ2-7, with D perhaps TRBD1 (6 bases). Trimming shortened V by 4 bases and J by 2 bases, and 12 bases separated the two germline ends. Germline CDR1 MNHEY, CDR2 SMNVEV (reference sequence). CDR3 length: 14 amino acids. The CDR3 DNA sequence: TGTGCCAGCAGTTACCACAGGGAGACCTACGAGCAGTACTTC. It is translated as CASSYHRETYEQYF.

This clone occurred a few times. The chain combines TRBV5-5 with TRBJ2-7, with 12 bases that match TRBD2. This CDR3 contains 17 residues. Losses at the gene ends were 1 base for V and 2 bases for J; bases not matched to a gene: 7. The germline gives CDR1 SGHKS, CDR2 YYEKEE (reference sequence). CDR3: CASSLLTSGSPPYEQYF. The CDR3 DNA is TGTGCCAGCAGCTTGTTGACTAGCGGGAGCCCCCCCTACGAGCAGTACTTC.